One sample yielded the 30 T cell receptor beta chains listed below, sequenced in a study of shared clonotypes between healthy human individuals. Clones were read by immunoSEQ multiplex PCR, and TCRdb kept only the in-frame ones, dropping some. The repertoire holds 500,000 or so clones, 90% to 97% seen once, with 0.05% to 0.07% in the top ten. Sequencing was done on a sample of naive CD4+ T cells sorted from blood. Documented subset: CD45RA+ positively selected. The receptors stem from a woman aged 25 to 39 in good health.

The V gene is TRBV7-7, the J gene TRBJ2-5, with a weak D call TRBD1 (6 bases). CDR1 is SSHAT, CDR2 FNYEAQ, per germline (reference sequence). The V gene lost 1 base and the J gene lost 5 bases, with 11 bases spanning the gap. The CDR3 runs to 14 residues. CDR3 DNA sequence: TGTGCCAGCAGCTTAGAGCAGGGGCGGGAGACCCAGTACTTC. Translating gives CASSLEQGRETQYF.

Note on this clone: Other nucleotide sequences from this sample produce the same CDR3. This chain joins TRBV6-5 and TRBJ1-5; D is unclear. The CDR3 is 14 residues long. V lost 6 bases and J 6 bases, leaving 15 bases between the germline ends. CDR1 and CDR2 from the germline V gene are MNHEY and SVGAGI. CDR3 in amino acids: CASSPDRGGQPQHF. The CDR3 region has the DNA TGTGCCAGCAGCCCCGACCGCGGAGGTCAGCCCCAGCATTTT.

The chain recombines TRBV10-3 with TRBJ2-7, with 10 bases aligning to TRBD2. Losses at the gene ends were 8 bases for V and 2 bases for J; bases not matched to a gene: 6. Germline CDR1 is ENHRY and CDR2 is SYGVKD. The CDR3 sequence is 14 residues long. The CDR3 DNA sequence: TGTGCCATCGCCTATAGCGGGAGGCCCTACGAGCAGTACTTC. Translating it yields CAIAYSGRPYEQYF.

The chain has TRBV7-7 and TRBJ2-5, with 10 nucleotides matching TRBD1. Per the germline V gene, CDR1 is SSHAT and CDR2 is FNYEAQ (reference sequence). The CDR3 extends over 15 amino acids. J gave up 0 bases and V 5 bases, and 3 bases lay outside the gene matches. The CDR3 spells CASSRGQGYQETQYF. CDR3 coding DNA: TGTGCCAGCAGCCGGGGACAGGGGTACCAAGAGACCCAGTACTTC.

The gene calls are TRBV19 and TRBJ1-5; D call uncertain. This CDR3 contains 17 residues. V was pared by 5 bases and J by 4 bases, with 21 bases between. CDR1 is LNHDA, CDR2 SQIVND, per germline (reference sequence). CDR3 sequence: CASSWPSNAILNQPQHF. In nucleotides, the CDR3 is TGTGCCAGTAGTTGGCCTTCTAACGCCATACTAAATCAGCCCCAGCATTTT.

The genes are TRBV28 and TRBJ2-7; D perhaps matches TRBD1 (5 bases). V lost 6 bases, J lost 1 base, and 19 bases lay in between. Germline V gives CDR1 MDHEN, CDR2 SYDVKM. The CDR3 contains 16 residues. CDR3 sequence (DNA): TGTGCCAGCAGAAAATGGTGGGGCAGGGAATCCTACGAGCAGTACTTC. The encoded protein is CASRKWWGRESYEQYF.

As concerns this clone: This sample includes further DNA sequences coding for the same CDR3. This sequence joins TRBV5-1 and TRBJ2-6; D not resolved. Germline assignment: CDR1 SGHRS and CDR2 YFSETQ. The CDR3 runs to 14 residues. The V end was cut by 3 bases, the J end by 0 bases, with 4 bases between. The CDR3 sequence: CASSSSSGANVLTF. The CDR3 DNA follows: TGCGCCAGCAGCTCAAGCTCTGGGGCCAACGTCCTGACTTTC.

The V and J genes are TRBV7-3 and TRBJ2-1; either TRBD1 or TRBD2 may supply D (5 bases each). Trimming removed 5 bases from V and 9 bases from J, with 20 bases in between. Germline assignment: CDR1 SGHTA and CDR2 FQGTGA. This CDR3 region has 15 residues. The CDR3 DNA reads TGTGCCAGCAGCCCCTCTGTGGGACCCAACGTTGAGCAGTTCTTC. Translation: CASSPSVGPNVEQFF.

The V gene is TRBV5-8, the J gene TRBJ2-2; 13 positions agree with TRBD2. Germline loops: CDR1 SGHTS, CDR2 YDEGEE. The CDR3 loop spans 16 amino acids. J was trimmed by 4 bases and V by 4 bases; bases with no gene match: 4. The CDR3 spells CASSPGLAGVTGELFF. The CDR3 DNA reads as TGTGCCAGCAGCCCCGGACTAGCGGGAGTCACCGGGGAGCTGTTTTTT.

The chain couples TRBV2 to TRBJ2-3; either TRBD1 or TRBD2 may fit D (6 bases each). Germline CDR1 reads SNHLY; CDR2 reads FYNNEI. Trimming took off 6 bases at V and 3 bases at J, with 16 bases between the two ends. CDR3 length: 15 amino acids. This CDR3 reads CASSPPGGGTDTQYF. CDR3 in DNA: TGTGCCAGCAGCCCACCCGGGGGCGGGACAGATACGCAGTATTTT.

This chain uses TRBV25-1 with TRBJ2-1; 7 bases match TRBD1. V shed 0 bases, J shed 8 bases, and the junction held 7 bases outside the gene matches. CDR1 is MGHDK, CDR2 SYGVNS, per germline. The CDR3 covers 15 residues. The CDR3 sequence: CASSEYITGADEQFF. The CDR3, as DNA: TGTGCCAGCAGTGAATATATTACAGGGGCGGATGAGCAGTTCTTC.

This chain joins TRBV6-6 and TRBJ1-1; D remains ambiguous. This CDR3 region has 14 residues. The V gene's germline CDR1 is MNHNY and CDR2 SVGAGI (reference sequence). V was clipped by 8 bases and J by 5 bases, with 18 bases between them. This CDR3 reads CASGRRERDTEAFF. In DNA form, the CDR3 reads TGTGCCAGCGGAAGGAGGGAAAGGGATACTGAAGCTTTCTTT.

V is TRBV7-9 and J is TRBJ2-3; D gene ambiguous. CDR1 and CDR2 (germline): SEHNR, FQNEAQ (reference sequence). The CDR3 totals 15 residues. The V end was cut by 5 bases, the J end by 1 base, with 13 bases between. The CDR3 DNA is TGTGCCAGCAGCGGCGGAACTCAGGGCACAGATACGCAGTATTTT. This sequence encodes CASSGGTQGTDTQYF. The entire variable domain, with the rest obtained from reference TRBV7-9 and TRBJ2-3, is as follows: DTGVSQNPRHKITKRGQNVTFRCDPISEHNRLYWYRQTLGQGPEFLTYFQNEAQLEKSRLLSDRFSAERPKGSFSTLEIQRTEQGDSAMYLCASSGGTQGTDTQYFGPGTRLTVL.

The chain carries TRBV6-4 and TRBJ2-1, with 13 bases lining up with TRBD2. The trim removed 4 bases at V and 9 bases at J, leaving 9 bases unmatched. The CDR3 spans 16 residues. Per germline, CDR1 MRHNA and CDR2 SNTAGT. The CDR3 DNA reads TGTGCCAGCAGTGGGACTAGCGGGAGTCCCCCGGGTGAGCAGTTCTTC. It encodes CASSGTSGSPPGEQFF.

In regard to this clone: The same CDR3 is also encoded by other DNA sequences in this sample. The chain has TRBV7-9 and TRBJ1-5; the D is unclear. Germline V gene lookup returns CDR1 SEHNR and CDR2 FQNEAQ (reference sequence). This CDR3 has 12 amino acids. Between the trimmed V and J ends, which lost 5 bases and 2 bases, there was a span of 4 bases. The CDR3 bases are TGTGCCAGCAGCCGCGGCAATCAGCCCCAGCATTTT. Protein sequence: CASSRGNQPQHF.

This chain links TRBV11-2 with TRBJ1-2, with D possibly being TRBD1 (6 bases). V dropped 5 bases and J dropped 6 bases, with 19 bases sitting between them. In germline, CDR1 is SGHAT, CDR2 FQNNGV. CDR3 size: 15 residues. The CDR3 loop reads CASSPNREQNDGYTF. CDR3 sequence (DNA): TGTGCCAGCAGCCCTAACAGGGAGCAGAACGATGGCTACACCTTC.

The V and J genes are TRBV5-1 and TRBJ2-3; TRBD1 agrees at 10 bases. The CDR3 runs to 15 residues. Looked up from germline, CDR1 is SGHRS and CDR2 is YFSETQ. V dropped 3 bases and J dropped 5; count of bases not matched to a gene: 6. As DNA, the CDR3 is TGCGCCAGCAGCTGGGGGACAGGGGTTGGAGATACGCAGTATTTT. Encoded protein: CASSWGTGVGDTQYF.

V and J are TRBV5-4 and TRBJ2-7; 9 bases agree with TRBD1. J lost 2 bases, V lost 3 bases, and 6 bases had no gene match. This CDR3 spans 15 amino acids. CDR1 and CDR2 from the germline V gene are SGHNT and YYREEE (reference sequence). CDR3 loop: CASSSPGQGTYEQYF. CDR3 nucleotide sequence: TGTGCCAGCAGCTCGCCGGGACAGGGAACCTACGAGCAGTACTTC. Supplemented by reference TRBV5-4 and TRBJ2-7, the full variable domain reads ETGVTQSPTHLIKTRGQQVTLRCSSQSGHNTVSWYQQALGQGPQFIFQYYREEENGRGNFPPRFSGLQFPNYSSELNVNALELDDSALYLCASSSPGQGTYEQYFGPGTRLTVT.

This clone has just one count. This sequence joins TRBV5-6 and TRBJ2-1; D gene uncertain. Germline V gene data show CDR1 as SGHDT and CDR2 as YYEEEE. The CDR3 covers 13 residues. Between the trimmed V and J ends, which lost 4 bases and 7 bases, there was a span of 12 bases. The CDR3 region is CASSMDQWNEQFF. CDR3 DNA: TGTGCCAGCAGCATGGACCAATGGAATGAGCAGTTCTTC. The complete variable domain, with remaining parts taken from reference TRBV5-6 and TRBJ2-1, reads DAGVTQSPTHLIKTRGQQVTLRCSPKSGHDTVSWYQQALGQGPQFIFQYYEEEERQRGNFPDRFSGHQFPNYSSELNVNALLLGDSALYLCASSMDQWNEQFFGPGTRLTVL.

The CDR3: CASSQAITPYEQYF. CDR3 bases: TGCGCCAGCAGCCAAGCTATTACCCCCTACGAGCAGTACTTC. The chain is built from TRBV4-1 and TRBJ2-7; D is undetermined. Per germline, CDR1 MGHRA and CDR2 YSYEKL. V lost 1 base and J lost 2, with 9 bases in between. The CDR3 is made up of 14 amino acids.

This chain connects TRBV5-1 to TRBJ1-5; TRBD1 might be the D (5 bases). Trimming left V 1 base short and J 7 bases short, with 15 bases between. CDR3 length equals 15 residues. CDR1 and CDR2 (germline): SGHRS, YFSETQ. Written as DNA, the CDR3 is TGCGCCAGCAGCTTGTGGCCAGGGCAGAACCAGCCCCAGCATTTT. It specifies CASSLWPGQNQPQHF.

The chain links TRBV4-1 to TRBJ2-2; 7 bases match TRBD2. V shed 3 bases, J shed 1 base, and the junction held 11 bases outside the gene matches. From germline, CDR1 is MGHRA and CDR2 YSYEKL. The CDR3 consists of 18 residues. The CDR3 coding sequence is TGCGCCAGCAGCCACCCCGGTTTAGGACTAGGGAACACCGGGGAGCTGTTTTTT. Protein product: CASSHPGLGLGNTGELFF.

This rearrangement joins TRBV28 to TRBJ1-3; a possible D gene is TRBD1 (6 bases). V was trimmed by 4 bases and J by 7 bases, leaving 11 bases between them. Germline lookup yields CDR1 MDHEN and CDR2 SYDVKM. The CDR3 has 13 residues. The CDR3: CASSSVQGNTIYF. The CDR3 bases are TGTGCCAGCAGTTCAGTCCAGGGGAACACCATATATTTT.

This rearrangement joins TRBV19 to TRBJ2-1; the D is unclear. CDR3 size: 14 residues. Looked up from germline, CDR1 is LNHDA and CDR2 is SQIVND (reference sequence). Trimming cost V 1 base and J 5 bases, with 9 bases left between them. The CDR3 DNA is TGTGCCAGTAGTATAGTTGCTAGAGACAATGAGCAGTTCTTC. It translates to CASSIVARDNEQFF. Using reference TRBV19 and TRBJ2-1 for the parts outside the CDR3, the full variable domain is DGGITQSPKYLFRKEGQNVTLSCEQNLNHDAMYWYRQDPGQGLRLIYYSQIVNDFQKGDIAEGYSVSREKKESFPLTVTSAQKNPTAFYLCASSIVARDNEQFFGPGTRLTVL.

This clone appeared a single time. The chain joins TRBV7-3 to TRBJ1-1; 7 nucleotides line up with TRBD1. V was pared by 0 bases and J by 4 bases, with 11 bases of the junction left unmatched. Germline V gene data show CDR1 as SGHTA and CDR2 as FQGTGA. CDR3 length: 17 residues. The CDR3 nucleotides read TGTGCCAGCAGCTTAACAGGCATTAGGCAGGGGGGCACTGAAGCTTTCTTT. Translation: CASSLTGIRQGGTEAFF.

V usage is TRBV5-1 and J usage is TRBJ2-5, with D perhaps TRBD1 or TRBD2 (5 bases each). Germline CDR1 and CDR2: SGHRS and YFSETQ. Trimming removed 4 bases at V and 4 bases at J, with 23 bases between. This CDR3 spans 17 amino acids. The CDR3 sequence is CASSRRGDHISSETQYF. The DNA of the CDR3 is TGCGCCAGCAGCCGACGGGGCGATCATATTTCGTCAGAGACCCAGTACTTC.

CDR3 amino acids: CSVVSASDEQFF. The CDR3 DNA follows: TGCAGCGTTGTATCGGCTAGTGATGAGCAGTTCTTC. The V call is TRBV29-1, the J call TRBJ2-1; D not certain. This CDR3 has 12 residues. Germline CDR1 SQVTM, CDR2 ANQGSEA. Trimming shortened V by 4 bases and J by 8 bases, and 12 bases separated the two germline ends.

The CDR3 region has the DNA TGTGCCAGCAGTTTTGAGCCGGCTAGCGGGAGTATCCACGAGCAGTACTTC. It encodes CASSFEPASGSIHEQYF. V usage is TRBV27 and J usage is TRBJ2-7, with TRBD2 identical over 10 bases. The germline gives CDR1 MNHEY, CDR2 SMNVEV (reference sequence). The CDR3 is made up of 17 amino acids. V dropped 3 bases and J dropped 5; count of bases not matched to a gene: 13.

The rearrangement uses TRBV7-8 and TRBJ1-5, with D unclear. Germline V gene data show CDR1 as SGHVS and CDR2 as FQNEAQ. V was shortened by 2 bases and J by 4 bases, with 3 bases between the two germline ends. This CDR3 is built from 12 residues. The CDR3 reads CASSLLNQPQHF. For the CDR3, the DNA is TGTGCCAGCAGCTTACTGAATCAGCCCCAGCATTTT.

CDR3 nucleotides: TGCGCAGCCCCATGTCCCGGGACAGGATGTATTTCCTACGAGCAGTACTTC. This gives the protein CAAPCPGTGCISYEQYF. This sequence joins TRBV5-1 and TRBJ2-7, with 8 bases identical to TRBD1. CDR3 length: 17 amino acids. Germline CDR1 is SGHRS and CDR2 is YFSETQ. Supplemented by reference TRBV5-1 and TRBJ2-7, the full variable domain reads KAGVTQTPRYLIKTRGQQVTLSCSPISGHRSVSWYQQTPGQGLQFLFEYFSETQRNKGNFPGRFSGRQFSNSRSEMNVSTLELGDSALYLCAAPCPGTGCISYEQYFGPGTRLTVT.